The 30 T cell receptor beta chains reported below all come from one sample, sequenced in a study of CD8+CD57+ T cells in acquired aplastic anemia. The use of genomic DNA as template underpinned the TCR beta VDJ and CDR3 profiling. TCRdb independently ran MiXCR on the reads; one entry per CDR3 protein. Of over 150,000 distinct CDR3 sequences in the sample, around 50% were seen once. Sequenced: sorted CD4+, CD8+, or CD8+CD57+ T cells (not recorded which) from PBMCs. These receptors all stem from a human donor in good health, serving as a control.

The J gene is TRBJ2-2, the V gene TRBV6-4; 9 bases match TRBD1. Germline CDR1 reads MRHNA; CDR2 reads SNTAGT. V lost 4 bases and J lost 6; bases outside the gene matches: 3. The CDR3 has 14 amino acids. The chain's CDR3 is CASSAGQGPGELFF. CDR3 coding DNA: TGTGCCAGCAGTGCGGGACAGGGACCCGGGGAGCTGTTTTTT.

The chain joins TRBV2 to TRBJ1-5; 11 bases are a match to TRBD1. J gave up 6 bases and V 4 bases, and 8 bases lay outside the gene matches. In germline, CDR1 is SNHLY, CDR2 FYNNEI. This CDR3 is 16 amino acids long. CDR3 sequence reads: CASSVGQGGGSQPQHF. The CDR3 DNA is TGTGCCAGCAGTGTGGGACAGGGGGGAGGATCTCAGCCCCAGCATTTT.

On this clonotype: A single base separates this from a much larger clone, so it may be a read error. Lacking the conserved final phenylalanine or tryptophan, this CDR3 likely reflects a read error. The V gene is TRBV27, the J gene TRBJ2-7; TRBD1 matches 8 bases. This CDR3 is built from 12 residues. Germline lookup yields CDR1 MNHEY and CDR2 SMNVEV (reference sequence). CDR3 sequence reads: CVVGTGINEQYL. As DNA, the CDR3 is TGTGTCGTCGGGACAGGTATCAACGAGCAGTACCTC.

This chain links TRBV19 with TRBJ1-6; possibly TRBD1 for D (6 bases). The V end was cut by 3 bases, the J end by 7 bases, with 13 bases between. The CDR3 contains 15 residues. Germline V gene data show CDR1 as LNHDA and CDR2 as SQIVND (reference sequence). DNA for the CDR3: TGTGCCAGTAGTATCCGGGACATCTCGAATTCACCCCTCCACTTT. Translation: CASSIRDISNSPLHF.

The table lists this clonotype with a few counts. A much larger clone differs by one base, so this may be a read error. The chain combines TRBV9 with TRBJ1-1; TRBD1 might be the D (5 bases). Between the trimmed V and J ends, which lost 2 bases and 0 bases, there was a span of 8 bases. The CDR3 has 14 amino acids. Germline V gives CDR1 SGDLS, CDR2 YYNGEE. The CDR3 region is CASSVVTVNTEAFF. The CDR3 DNA reads TGTGCCAGCAGCGTGGTGACAGTGAACACTGAAGCTTTCTTT.

This chain connects TRBV9 to TRBJ2-3; 10 positions agree with TRBD1. The germline CDR1 and CDR2 sequences are SGDLS and YYNGEE. V lost 5 bases and J lost 2; bases outside the gene matches: 8. CDR3 length: 16 residues. The CDR3 loop is CASSDDRGRNTDTQYF. CDR3 sequence (DNA): TGTGCCAGCAGTGACGACAGGGGGCGGAACACAGATACGCAGTATTTT.

The CDR3 sequence: CASKGNTLIAGGLDNEQFF. For the CDR3, the DNA is TGTGCCTCCAAAGGAAATACGTTGATAGCGGGGGGGCTGGACAATGAGCAGTTCTTC. This chain links TRBV10-3 with TRBJ2-1; TRBD2 matches 11 bases. Unmatched junction bases numbered 23, after V lost 11 bases and J lost 5 bases. The CDR3 length is 19 residues. The V gene's germline CDR1 is ENHRY and CDR2 SYGVKD.

This clonotype has a count of ten or more. The rearrangement links TRBV2 to TRBJ1-2; D may be TRBD1 (6 bases). The V end was cut by 8 bases, the J end by 1 base, with 11 bases between. From germline, CDR1 is SNHLY and CDR2 FYNNEI. CDR3 length: 13 amino acids. This chain's CDR3 is CASHRDHNYGYTF. Here the CDR3 DNA reads TGTGCCAGCCACAGGGACCATAACTATGGCTACACCTTC.

V and J are TRBV7-6 and TRBJ1-2; no clear D gene. The CDR3 length is 14 residues. V was cut by 4 bases and J by 4 bases, with 13 bases left in between. CDR1 is SGHVS and CDR2 is FNYEAQ in the germline V gene. The CDR3 loop is CASSSDQRGYGYTF. CDR3 coding DNA: TGTGCCAGCAGCTCCGACCAGCGTGGCTATGGCTACACCTTC.

Many counts were recorded for this clonotype. The rearrangement uses TRBV28 and TRBJ1-4, with D unclear. In germline, CDR1 is MDHEN, CDR2 SYDVKM. The V end was cut by 8 bases, the J end by 8 bases, with 18 bases between. CDR3 length: 14 residues. CDR3 region: CASSGAPLEEKLFF. The CDR3 DNA is TGTGCCAGCTCCGGAGCCCCCCTGGAGGAAAAACTGTTTTTT.

The count of this clonotype is one. This sequence joins TRBV7-2 and TRBJ1-3; D is unresolved. Germline-derived CDR1 and CDR2 are SGHTA and FQGNSA. The V end was cut by 4 bases, the J end by 7 bases, with 14 bases between. The CDR3 spans 14 residues. The CDR3, as DNA: TGTGCCAGCAGCTCACCGGGAGGGTATAACACCATATATTTT. Translating gives CASSSPGGYNTIYF. Full variable domain (outside the CDR3, taken from reference TRBV7-2 and TRBJ1-3): GAGVSQSPSNKVTEKGKDVELRCDPISGHTALYWYRQSLGQGLEFLIYFQGNSAPDKSGLPSDRFSAERTGGSVSTLTIQRTQQEDSAVYLCASSSPGGYNTIYFGEGSWLTVV.

The chain employs TRBV20-1 and TRBJ1-2; D may be TRBD1 (6 bases). Per the germline V gene, CDR1 is DFQATT and CDR2 is SNEGSKA (reference sequence). The germline V and J ends were trimmed by 2 bases and 6 bases, with 13 bases remaining between them. The CDR3 sequence is 13 residues long. CDR3 bases: TGCAGTGCTAGACCATGGGCAGGGGATGGCTACACCTTC. It codes for CSARPWAGDGYTF.

Many counts were recorded for this clonotype. The chain combines TRBV3-1 with TRBJ1-1; 11 bases line up with TRBD1. The CDR3 length is 13 residues. V shed 3 bases, J shed 7 bases, and the junction held 1 base outside the gene matches. In germline, CDR1 is LGHDT, CDR2 YNNKEL (reference sequence). The CDR3 DNA reads as TGTGCCAGCAGCCAGGGACAGGGGGGTGAAGCTTTCTTT. Translated, it gives CASSQGQGGEAFF.

V is TRBV15 and J is TRBJ2-1; D gene uncertain. This CDR3 comprises 15 residues. Germline V gene lookup returns CDR1 LNHNV and CDR2 YYDKDF (reference sequence). V was pared by 0 bases and J by 0 bases, with 6 bases between. The CDR3 DNA follows: TGTGCCACCAGCAGAGACCCGTACTCCTACAATGAGCAGTTCTTC. Residues: CATSRDPYSYNEQFF.

This clonotype showed up many times. The chain employs TRBV7-8 and TRBJ2-5, with TRBD1 matching 8 bases. The ends lost 0 bases at V and 5 bases at J; junction bases unmatched: 11. Per germline, CDR1 SGHVS and CDR2 FQNEAQ. CDR3 length equals 17 residues. CDR3 in amino acids: CASSLARARGQRETQYF. CDR3 DNA sequence: TGTGCCAGCAGCTTAGCGCGGGCCAGGGGGCAAAGGGAGACCCAGTACTTC.

This chain joins TRBV7-3 and TRBJ1-4, with a possible D match to TRBD1 (6 bases). This CDR3 is 13 amino acids long. Germline V gene data show CDR1 as SGHTA and CDR2 as FQGTGA. Deletions cut 5 bases from V and 8 bases from J, with 12 bases between. CDR3 in amino acids: CASSHREGEKLFF. The CDR3 DNA reads as TGTGCCAGCAGCCACAGGGAAGGCGAAAAACTGTTTTTT.

This clonotype was detected a few times. This could be a read error, since a much larger clone is one nucleotide away. The chain joins TRBV11-3 to TRBJ2-7; the D gene could be TRBD1 or TRBD2 (5 bases each). CDR3 length: 12 residues. CDR1 is SGHNT, CDR2 YENEEA, per germline. The V end lost 6 bases, the J end lost 5 bases, and 11 bases lay between the germline ends. This chain's CDR3 is CASSPGADEQYF. The CDR3 region has the DNA TGTGCCAGCAGTCCCGGGGCAGACGAGCAGTACTTC.

This clonotype was seen repeatedly, ten times or more. The chain joins TRBV12-5 to TRBJ2-5; D may match TRBD1 or TRBD2 (5 bases each). Germline CDR1 and CDR2: LGHNT and FRNRAP. Trimming removed 5 bases at V and 5 bases at J, with 18 bases between. The CDR3 extends over 15 amino acids. In nucleotides, the CDR3 is TGTGCTAGTGGTCTATCCACGAGGGGTAGGGAGACCCAGTACTTC. It specifies CASGLSTRGRETQYF.

The table lists this clonotype with many counts. The chain links TRBV7-2 to TRBJ2-5; D unresolved. The ends were cut back, 1 base at V and 2 bases at J, with 14 bases in the middle. CDR1 SGHTA and CDR2 FQGNSA come from the germline V gene. The CDR3 is 16 amino acids. The CDR3 here is CASSLDHTLGQETQYF. DNA of the CDR3: TGTGCCAGCAGCTTAGATCATACTTTGGGGCAAGAGACCCAGTACTTC.

This clonotype has only a few counts. The V and J genes are TRBV3-1 and TRBJ1-4, with D hard to call. V lost 1 base to trimming and J lost 8 bases, with 8 bases between them. Germline V CDR1 and CDR2: LGHDT, YNNKEL (reference sequence). The CDR3 has 13 amino acids. The CDR3 region is CASSQGAREKLFF. CDR3 DNA sequence: TGTGCCAGCAGCCAAGGGGCGCGGGAAAAACTGTTTTTT.

This clonotype was picked up many times. V usage is TRBV11-3 and J usage is TRBJ2-1, with D unclear. Trimming pared 2 bases from V and 6 bases from J, leaving 8 bases between. The CDR3 loop spans 13 amino acids. Germline-derived CDR1 and CDR2 are SGHNT and YENEEA. CDR3 coding DNA: TGTGCCAGCAGCTTAAACTCTGTCAATGAGCAGTTCTTC. Protein product: CASSLNSVNEQFF. Filled out from reference TRBV11-3 and TRBJ2-1, the complete variable domain reads EAGVVQSPRYKIIEKKQPVAFWCNPISGHNTLYWYLQNLGQGPELLIRYENEEAVDDSQLPKDRFSAERLKGVDSTLKIQPAELGDSAVYLCASSLNSVNEQFFGPGTRLTVL.

The chain combines TRBV7-2 with TRBJ2-1; TRBD2 matches 12 bases. Germline CDR1 is SGHTA and CDR2 is FQGNSA. The CDR3 is 15 residues long. The J segment lost 10 bases and the V segment lost 0 bases, leaving 4 bases of the junction unmatched. CDR3 protein: CASSLALAGGPEQFF. The CDR3 DNA follows: TGTGCCAGCAGCTTAGCGCTAGCGGGGGGGCCCGAGCAGTTCTTC.

To note about this clonotype: A read error may account for a junction end that differs from germline. The chain couples TRBV10-3 to TRBJ1-6; D ambiguous. The CDR3 is 14 amino acids. CDR1 is ENHRY and CDR2 is SYGVKD in the germline V gene. The CDR3 here is CASSENSWDSPLHF. Here the CDR3 DNA reads TGTGCCAGCAGTGAAAACAGCTGGGATTCACCCCTCCACTTT.

This clonotype was observed at least ten times. J is TRBJ2-7 and V is TRBV6-5; D is tentatively TRBD1 or TRBD2 (6 bases each). Germline V gives CDR1 MNHEY, CDR2 SVGAGI. Deletions cut 5 bases from V and 3 bases from J, with 29 bases between. This CDR3 is built from 19 residues. The CDR3 loop reads CASSPRGVDRPRRGYEQYF. CDR3 sequence (DNA): TGTGCCAGCAGTCCACGAGGTGTGGACAGACCTCGGCGGGGCTACGAGCAGTACTTC.

The chain carries TRBV12-3 or TRBV12-4 and TRBJ2-3; D remains unclear. Trimming removed 9 bases at V and 2 bases at J, with 6 bases between. The CDR3 runs to 11 residues. CDR3 sequence: CASRVTDTQYF. The CDR3 DNA reads TGTGCCAGTCGGGTCACAGATACGCAGTATTTT.

This chain joins TRBV20-1 and TRBJ2-1, with TRBD1 as a possible D gene (6 bases). The CDR3 spans 16 residues. The germline gives CDR1 DFQATT, CDR2 SNEGSKA (reference sequence). V lost 3 bases to trimming and J lost 3 bases, with 18 bases between them. The chain's CDR3 is CSASSATEGVYNEQFF. CDR3 in DNA: TGCAGTGCTAGCAGTGCTACCGAGGGGGTCTACAATGAGCAGTTCTTC.

In this sample, this clonotype turned up a few times. The rearrangement joins TRBV7-4 to TRBJ2-1; 8 positions agree with TRBD1. The CDR3 is 15 amino acids. Germline V gene data show CDR1 as SGHVT and CDR2 as SQSDAQ. J lost 10 bases, V lost 5 bases, and 13 bases had no gene match. CDR3 in amino acids: CASSGTGGGVWEQFF. The CDR3 region has the DNA TGTGCCAGCAGCGGTACAGGGGGTGGGGTATGGGAGCAGTTCTTC.

This clonotype has only one observation. This CDR3 is CASSDGSYNEQFF. The CDR3 coding sequence is TGTGCCAGCAGTGACGGATCCTACAATGAGCAGTTCTTC. The chain uses TRBV6-4 and TRBJ2-1; no reliable D call. The germline V gene has CDR1 MRHNA and CDR2 SNTAGT. With 2 bases removed from V and 1 base from J, the gap between germline ends came to 3 bases. The CDR3 is made up of 13 amino acids.

Note on this clonotype: At one boundary the junction diverges from the germline segment, which might be a read error. V gene TRBV7-9 combines with J gene TRBJ2-2, with TRBD1 as a possible D gene (6 bases). The CDR3 has 16 amino acids. CDR1 is SEHNR, CDR2 FQNEAQ, per germline (reference sequence). The CDR3 sequence: CASSPFDRTNTGELSF. CDR3 coding DNA: TGTGCCAGCTCACCCTTCGACAGGACGAACACCGGGGAGCTGTCTTTT.

The V and J genes are TRBV10-3 and TRBJ1-5; 12 bases agree with TRBD1. V dropped 5 bases and J dropped 0; count of bases not matched to a gene: 5. CDR3 length: 17 residues. The germline CDR1 and CDR2 sequences are ENHRY and SYGVKD. As DNA, the CDR3 is TGTGCCATCAGTCCCGGGACAGGGGGCTATAGCAATCAGCCCCAGCATTTT. As protein: CAISPGTGGYSNQPQHF.